Below are 10 T cell receptor beta chains sequenced from a single sample in a study of early T cells in non-severe SARS-CoV-2 infection. TCRdb fed the 5' RACE reads into MiXCR, producing one record per CDR3 protein. Of 40,000 or so distinct CDR3 sequences detected, more than 9% appear once; the ten largest clones hold less than 25%. The sequencing sample was made of whole blood. Receptors originate from an adult who was a healthcare worker with PCR-confirmed SARS-CoV-2 infection or an uninfected control (not recorded which).

The CDR3 nucleotides read TGCAGCGCGGGGGGGACAGGGGTCCACGAGCAGTACTTC. The encoded protein is CSAGGTGVHEQYF. The J gene is TRBJ2-7, the V gene TRBV29-1; 10 bases agree with TRBD1. The CDR3 contains 13 residues. The germline gives CDR1 SQVTM, CDR2 ANQGSEA. The trim removed 7 bases at V and 5 bases at J, leaving 8 bases unmatched.

The gene calls are TRBV7-3 and TRBJ2-2; 7 positions agree with TRBD1. Trimming cost V 6 bases and J 3 bases; bases outside gene matches: 10. This CDR3 spans 16 amino acids. Germline assignment: CDR1 SGHTA and CDR2 FQGTGA. CDR3: CASRTLGQSYTGELFF. DNA for the CDR3: TGTGCCAGCAGGACATTGGGACAGAGCTACACCGGGGAGCTGTTTTTT.

The V gene is TRBV3-1, the J gene TRBJ2-1; 8 bases match TRBD2. The germline V gene encodes CDR1 LGHDT and CDR2 YNNKEL (reference sequence). CDR3 size: 15 residues. Losses at the gene ends were 1 base for V and 6 bases for J; bases not matched to a gene: 5. The CDR3 DNA reads TGTGCCAGCAGCCAAGCGGGAGGGGAGATCAATGAGCAGTTCTTC. This codes for CASSQAGGEINEQFF.

Ten or more counts support this clonotype. The chain carries TRBV28 and TRBJ2-7; 14 bases line up with TRBD2. This CDR3 has 15 amino acids. After removal of 5 bases from V and 4 bases from J, the junction contained 4 bases not matched to a gene. The germline gives CDR1 MDHEN, CDR2 SYDVKM. The CDR3 DNA reads TGTGCCAGCAGTGCGGGACTAGCGGGAGTATACGAGCAGTACTTC. Translated, it gives CASSAGLAGVYEQYF.

This clonotype turned up a few times. The V gene is TRBV28, the J gene TRBJ2-7; D tentatively fits TRBD1 or TRBD2 (5 bases each). V was pared by 6 bases and J by 7 bases, with 19 bases between. Germline loops: CDR1 MDHEN, CDR2 SYDVKM. This CDR3 comprises 14 residues. The CDR3 sequence is CASRTGTVTWEQYF. CDR3 bases: TGTGCCAGCAGAACCGGGACGGTGACGTGGGAGCAGTACTTC.

Ten or more counts support this clonotype. The chain carries TRBV7-9 and TRBJ1-1; no definite D call. Per germline, CDR1 SEHNR and CDR2 FQNEAQ (reference sequence). The CDR3 has 15 amino acids. V shed 5 bases and J shed 4 bases, with 17 bases lying between them. CDR3: CASSPRRGRITEAFF. The CDR3 DNA is TGTGCCAGCAGCCCCCGTCGCGGGAGAATCACTGAAGCTTTCTTT.

This clonotype showed up many times. The rearrangement uses TRBV4-2 and TRBJ2-5, with D perhaps matching TRBD1 (5 bases). The V end lost 0 bases, the J end lost 5 bases, and 10 bases lay between the germline ends. CDR3 size: 14 residues. Germline V gives CDR1 LGHNA, CDR2 YNFKEQ. The CDR3 loop is CASSQDFSGETQYF. CDR3 DNA: TGTGCCAGCAGCCAAGACTTTTCAGGGGAGACCCAGTACTTC.

J is TRBJ1-3 and V is TRBV20-1, with D unresolved. Trimming left V 7 bases short and J 1 base short, with 11 bases between. The CDR3 is made up of 13 amino acids. Per germline, CDR1 DFQATT and CDR2 SNEGSKA (reference sequence). CDR3 region: CSVLQGSGNTIYF. In nucleotides, the CDR3 is TGCAGTGTATTACAAGGATCTGGAAACACCATATATTTT.

In its sample, this clonotype was seen many times. The chain recombines TRBV3-1 with TRBJ2-1, with D uncertain. The CDR3 extends over 14 amino acids. V was trimmed by 2 bases and J by 10 bases, leaving 15 bases between them. Germline V gene data show CDR1 as LGHDT and CDR2 as YNNKEL (reference sequence). In DNA form, the CDR3 reads TGTGCCAGCAGCCAAAGGAGTCCCGGCCAGGAGCAGTTCTTC. Amino acid sequence: CASSQRSPGQEQFF.

This clonotype was observed many times. The CDR3 bases are TGTGCCATCGCCGGGACTAGCGGGAGCCATGAGCAGTTCTTC. Translating it yields CAIAGTSGSHEQFF. The rearrangement links TRBV10-3 to TRBJ2-1; TRBD2 aligns across 14 bases. The CDR3 has 14 residues. Germline V gene lookup returns CDR1 ENHRY and CDR2 SYGVKD. With 8 bases clipped from V and 8 bases from J, the junction kept 5 bases outside the gene matches.